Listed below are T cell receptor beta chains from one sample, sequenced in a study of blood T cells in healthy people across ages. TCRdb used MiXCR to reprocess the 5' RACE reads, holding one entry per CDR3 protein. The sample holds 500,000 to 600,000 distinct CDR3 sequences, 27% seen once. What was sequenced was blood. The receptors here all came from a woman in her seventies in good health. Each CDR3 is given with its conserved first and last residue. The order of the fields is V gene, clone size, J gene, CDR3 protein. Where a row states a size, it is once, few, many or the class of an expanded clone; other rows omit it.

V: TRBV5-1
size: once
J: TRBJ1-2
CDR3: CASKDGILGGYTF

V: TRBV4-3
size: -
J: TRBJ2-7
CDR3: CASSQDGRPGGFYEQYF

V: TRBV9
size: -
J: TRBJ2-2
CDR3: CASSASLLAGGTGELFF

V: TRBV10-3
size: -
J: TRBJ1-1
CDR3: CAISPGGYTEAFF

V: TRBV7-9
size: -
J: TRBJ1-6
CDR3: CASSPNEQPLHF

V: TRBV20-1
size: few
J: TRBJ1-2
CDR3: CSARDLRHRLTYGYTF

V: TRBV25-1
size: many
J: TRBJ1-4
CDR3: CASSELPGNNEKLFF

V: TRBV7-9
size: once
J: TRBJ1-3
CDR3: CANSYGSRMSGNTIYF

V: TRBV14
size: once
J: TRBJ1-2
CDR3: CASSQGQGHRYGYTF

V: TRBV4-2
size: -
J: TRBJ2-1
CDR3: CASSQSLAGGNIYNEQFF

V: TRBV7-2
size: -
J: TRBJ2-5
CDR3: CASSLYGVGGETQYF

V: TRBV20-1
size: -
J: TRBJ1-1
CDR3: CSAKGQDTEAFF

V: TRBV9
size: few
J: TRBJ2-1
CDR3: CASSPEGQGYNEQFF

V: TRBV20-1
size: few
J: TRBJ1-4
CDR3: CSAGDRSGEKLFF

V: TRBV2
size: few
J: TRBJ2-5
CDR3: CASSELTFQETRYF

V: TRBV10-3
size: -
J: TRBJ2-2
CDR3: CAISDRGRLANTGELFF

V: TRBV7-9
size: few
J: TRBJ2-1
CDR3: CASRQYNEQFF

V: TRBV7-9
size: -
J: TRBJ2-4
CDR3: CASRKGAKNIQYF

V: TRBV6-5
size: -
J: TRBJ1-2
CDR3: CASRDRTGQFYGYTF

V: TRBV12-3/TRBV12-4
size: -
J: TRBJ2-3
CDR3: CASSRGGSTDAQYF

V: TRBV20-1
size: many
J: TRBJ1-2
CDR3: CSAPDSRYGYTF

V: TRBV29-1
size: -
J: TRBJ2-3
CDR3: CSVGLAGPFTDTQYF

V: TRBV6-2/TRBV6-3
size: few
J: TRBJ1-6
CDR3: CASSYSARSNSPLHF

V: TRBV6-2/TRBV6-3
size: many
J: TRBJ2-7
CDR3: CASRSLAGLTYEQYF

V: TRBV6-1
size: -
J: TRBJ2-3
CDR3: CASSGGGVADTQYF

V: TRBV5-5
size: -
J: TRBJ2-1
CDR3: CASSFESGTGIYNEQFF